One sample yielded the 28 T cell receptor beta chains listed below, sequenced in a study of shared clonotypes between healthy human individuals. It was CD45RO-negative cells, positively selected for CCR7, that made up naive CD8 cells, with terminally differentiated effector memory CD45RA+ cells excluded. Using immunoSEQ multiplex PCR, the repertoire was profiled, and TCRdb retains in-frame clones only, with some absent. The table has more than 2 million clones, 85% to 95% seen once. The sequencing input was naive CD8+ T cells from PBMCs. Receptor source: a man younger than 30 in good health. Some clones in this sample may be carry-over from other donors' samples.

J is TRBJ2-7 and V is TRBV19; D gene ambiguous. Germline lookup yields CDR1 LNHDA and CDR2 SQIVND (reference sequence). With 1 base removed from V and 0 bases from J, the gap between germline ends came to 13 bases. The CDR3 covers 16 residues. CDR3 nucleotides: TGTGCCAGTAGTATAGGTCCCCACACCTACTCCTACGAGCAGTACTTC. This encodes CASSIGPHTYSYEQYF.

V is TRBV11-1 and J is TRBJ1-1; D is possibly TRBD1 (6 bases). This CDR3 comprises 16 residues. Germline V gene lookup returns CDR1 SGHAT and CDR2 FQDESV (reference sequence). V was trimmed by 5 bases and J by 1 base, leaving 17 bases between them. The DNA for the CDR3 is TGTGCCAGCAGCGCTATTCTGGACAGACCGAACACTGAAGCTTTCTTT. Translation: CASSAILDRPNTEAFF.

The V call is TRBV9, the J call TRBJ2-7; 8 bases match TRBD1. This CDR3 comprises 14 residues. V was pared by 4 bases and J by 3 bases, with 6 bases of the junction left unmatched. Germline V gene sequence: CDR1 SGDLS, CDR2 YYNGEE. The CDR3 region is CASSPQGAYYEQYF. The CDR3 nucleotides are TGTGCCAGCAGCCCTCAGGGGGCGTACTACGAGCAGTACTTC.

This sequence joins TRBV9 and TRBJ2-3; the D is unclear. The CDR3 is made up of 13 amino acids. Per germline, CDR1 SGDLS and CDR2 YYNGEE. The V gene lost 1 base and the J gene lost 5 bases, with 8 bases spanning the gap. CDR3 loop: CASSVPSEDTQYF. The CDR3 nucleotides are TGTGCCAGCAGCGTACCGTCGGAAGATACGCAGTATTTT.

The rearrangement joins TRBV11-1 to TRBJ2-2; D not certain. Trimming took off 3 bases at V and 2 bases at J, with 7 bases between the two ends. Germline V CDR1 and CDR2: SGHAT, FQDESV (reference sequence). The CDR3 contains 14 residues. The CDR3 nucleotides read TGTGCCAGCAGCTTGCAGGAAAACACCGGGGAGCTGTTTTTT. Protein: CASSLQENTGELFF. Together with reference TRBV11-1 and TRBJ2-2, the CDR3 gives the full variable domain: EAEVAQSPRYKITEKSQAVAFWCDPISGHATLYWYRQILGQGPELLVQFQDESVVDDSQLPKDRFSAERLKGVDSTLKIQPAELGDSAMYLCASSLQENTGELFFGEGSRLTVL.

This chain links TRBV27 with TRBJ2-7, with D unresolved. Germline-derived CDR1 and CDR2 are MNHEY and SMNVEV (reference sequence). The V end was cut by 8 bases, the J end by 0 bases, with 14 bases between. CDR3 size: 14 residues. The CDR3 DNA is TGTGCCAGCCGGGCTACCTCTTACTCCTACGAGCAGTACTTC. Its protein is CASRATSYSYEQYF.

V is TRBV9 and J is TRBJ2-1; weak D call: TRBD1 (5 bases). V lost 0 bases and J lost 5, with 12 bases in between. The CDR3 is 15 residues long. The germline gives CDR1 SGDLS, CDR2 YYNGEE. CDR3 bases: TGTGCCAGCAGCGTAGGTCAAGGGGTCAACAATGAGCAGTTCTTC. It codes for CASSVGQGVNNEQFF.

This clone was observed once. The rearrangement links TRBV27 to TRBJ2-1; 9 nucleotides line up with TRBD2. The CDR3 spans 17 residues. Germline lookup yields CDR1 MNHEY and CDR2 SMNVEV (reference sequence). Trimming cost V 3 bases and J 8 bases; bases outside gene matches: 14. The CDR3 bases are TGTGCCAGCAGTTTTTTGTACGCGGGAGGGGCTGGTTATGAGCAGTTCTTC. Translating gives CASSFLYAGGAGYEQFF.

This clone was picked up one time. The chain couples TRBV29-1 to TRBJ2-1; 11 bases are shared with TRBD2. After removal of 7 bases from V and 0 bases from J, the junction contained 11 bases not matched to a gene. Germline V gene data show CDR1 as SQVTM and CDR2 as ANQGSEA. The CDR3 is made up of 17 amino acids. CDR3 amino acids: CSAPGLAASSSYNEQFF. The CDR3 nucleotides read TGCAGCGCACCGGGACTAGCGGCCTCCAGCTCCTACAATGAGCAGTTCTTC.

The chain uses TRBV30 and TRBJ2-3, with 8 bases identical to TRBD1. The CDR3 is made up of 15 amino acids. V shed 0 bases, J shed 1 base, and the junction held 3 bases outside the gene matches. CDR1 and CDR2 from the germline V gene are GTSNPN and SVGIG (reference sequence). CDR3 in amino acids: CAWSVLGQGTDTQYF. CDR3 bases: TGTGCCTGGAGTGTTCTGGGACAGGGCACAGATACGCAGTATTTT.

CDR3 loop: CASSPRGPAKNTEAFF. The CDR3 nucleotides are TGTGCCAGCAGCCCTCGCGGACCGGCGAAGAACACTGAAGCTTTCTTT. The chain recombines TRBV9 with TRBJ1-1; D gene ambiguous. CDR1 is SGDLS and CDR2 is YYNGEE in the germline V gene. This CDR3 has 16 residues. V was clipped by 4 bases and J by 1 base, with 17 bases between them.

The rearrangement uses TRBV2 and TRBJ1-2; perhaps TRBD1 as D (6 bases). The CDR3 consists of 14 residues. Germline-derived CDR1 and CDR2 are SNHLY and FYNNEI. The V gene lost 6 bases and the J gene lost 6 bases, with 17 bases spanning the gap. This chain's CDR3 is CASRGQDLTNGYTF. The CDR3 bases are TGTGCCAGCAGGGGACAAGACTTGACGAATGGCTACACCTTC.

The V and J genes are TRBV23-1 and TRBJ1-4, with D unclear. TRBV23-1 is noted as an ORF with a role that remains uncertain. The CDR3 loop spans 16 amino acids. The germline V and J ends were trimmed by 3 bases and 6 bases, with 17 bases remaining between them. The CDR3 DNA sequence: TGCGCCAGCAGTCACCAAATTGGGGTTGTGGATGAAAAACTGTTTTTT. It codes for CASSHQIGVVDEKLFF.

Details on this clone: A read error may produce the germline difference seen at one junction end. The chain couples TRBV27 to TRBJ2-7, with a possible D match to TRBD1 (6 bases). The CDR3 consists of 12 residues. Germline V gives CDR1 MNHEY, CDR2 SMNVEV (reference sequence). CDR3 sequence: CASSQYSGTKVF. The CDR3 DNA is TGTGCCAGCAGTCAATACTCCGGGACAAAGGTATTC.

The chain recombines TRBV7-8 with TRBJ1-1; D is ambiguous. The germline V gene has CDR1 SGHVS and CDR2 FQNEAQ. The V gene lost 7 bases and the J gene lost 6 bases, with 12 bases spanning the gap. The CDR3 is 12 amino acids. The chain's CDR3 is CASTLGVAEAFF. CDR3 nucleotides: TGTGCCAGCACCCTCGGGGTTGCTGAAGCTTTCTTT.

The CDR3 coding sequence is TGCAGCGTTGAAGATTCAGGCCGTGGGTACTTC. It encodes CSVEDSGRGYF. V is TRBV29-1 and J is TRBJ2-5, with D unresolved. Germline assignment: CDR1 SQVTM and CDR2 ANQGSEA. The CDR3 is made up of 11 amino acids. Deletions cut 0 bases from V and 13 bases from J, with 12 bases between.

This clone showed up just once. This chain connects TRBV6-1 to TRBJ2-4, with D possibly called TRBD1 or TRBD2 (5 bases each). The CDR3 runs 16 residues. Germline CDR1 MNHNS, CDR2 SASEGT. Trimming removed 1 base at V and 1 base at J, with 11 bases between. The CDR3 loop is CASSEVGGSAKNIQYF. CDR3 sequence (DNA): TGTGCCAGCAGTGAAGTTGGGGGTTCGGCCAAAAACATTCAGTACTTC.

This chain connects TRBV7-9 to TRBJ1-5; tentative D call: TRBD1 (6 bases). Germline V lookup: CDR1 SEHNR, CDR2 FQNEAQ (reference sequence). The CDR3 contains 15 residues. V dropped 5 bases and J dropped 5 bases, with 16 bases sitting between them. CDR3 bases: TGTGCCAGCAGCGCGAGGGACATGGACGATCAGCCCCAGCATTTT. It specifies CASSARDMDDQPQHF.

This clone was picked up a small number of times. The V and J genes are TRBV5-1 and TRBJ1-1; D might be TRBD1 (5 bases). Trimming removed 1 base at V and 6 bases at J, with 10 bases between. The CDR3 is 13 residues long. Germline CDR1 is SGHRS and CDR2 is YFSETQ. The CDR3 DNA reads as TGCGCCAGCAGCTTGAGGGGTATGGCTGAAGCTTTCTTT. This sequence encodes CASSLRGMAEAFF.

This rearrangement joins TRBV9 to TRBJ2-1; 9 bases agree with TRBD2. CDR1 SGDLS and CDR2 YYNGEE come from the germline V gene. CDR3 size: 15 residues. The J segment lost 3 bases and the V segment lost 3 bases, leaving 4 bases of the junction unmatched. CDR3 loop: CASSGSGSVYNEQFF. CDR3 nucleotide sequence: TGTGCCAGCAGCGGTAGCGGGAGCGTCTACAATGAGCAGTTCTTC.

The gene calls are TRBV5-8 and TRBJ2-6, with D perhaps matching TRBD2 (6 bases). Germline-derived CDR1 and CDR2 are SGHTS and YDEGEE. Trimming pared 0 bases from V and 0 bases from J, leaving 10 bases between. CDR3 length equals 17 residues. The CDR3 coding sequence is TGTGCCAGCAGCTTGGCGGGGGAGAGCTCTGGGGCCAACGTCCTGACTTTC. The encoded protein is CASSLAGESSGANVLTF.

The CDR3 protein is CASSLSPELFF. The CDR3 DNA is TGTGCCAGCAGCCTTTCACCGGAGCTGTTTTTT. The chain couples TRBV7-9 to TRBJ2-2; D is uncertain. Trimming took 5 bases from V and 10 from J, leaving 8 bases between them. There are 11 residues in the CDR3. Germline CDR1 SEHNR, CDR2 FQNEAQ (reference sequence).

This sequence joins TRBV2 and TRBJ2-1; TRBD2 matches at 8 bases. The CDR3 contains 15 residues. With 4 bases clipped from V and 8 bases from J, the junction kept 10 bases outside the gene matches. Germline lookup yields CDR1 SNHLY and CDR2 FYNNEI. CDR3 DNA sequence: TGTGCCAGCAGTGGGGGGCTAGCGGGTTCCGATGAGCAGTTCTTC. Its translation: CASSGGLAGSDEQFF.

This sequence joins TRBV27 and TRBJ2-1; D uncertain. There are 13 residues in the CDR3. Looked up from germline, CDR1 is MNHEY and CDR2 is SMNVEV (reference sequence). Deletions cut 3 bases from V and 8 bases from J, with 11 bases between. CDR3 in amino acids: CASSFPGWDEQFF. Written as DNA, the CDR3 is TGTGCCAGCAGTTTCCCAGGCTGGGATGAGCAGTTCTTC.

The chain recombines TRBV7-2 with TRBJ1-1; D is undetermined. Trimming pared 4 bases from V and 4 bases from J, leaving 13 bases between. Per the germline V gene, CDR1 is SGHTA and CDR2 is FQGNSA. This CDR3 is 14 amino acids long. DNA of the CDR3: TGTGCCAGCAGCTCCCTTAGACGGGGCACTGAAGCTTTCTTT. Protein: CASSSLRRGTEAFF.

The rearrangement joins TRBV6-5 to TRBJ2-1; D unclear. Trimming removed 6 bases from V and 2 bases from J, with 14 bases in between. Per germline, CDR1 MNHEY and CDR2 SVGAGI. CDR3 length: 15 residues. The CDR3 protein is CASRPGHLTYNEQFF. CDR3 nucleotide sequence: TGTGCCAGCAGGCCGGGCCACTTAACCTACAATGAGCAGTTCTTC.

On this clone itself: Other DNA sequences in the sample encode the same CDR3. V usage is TRBV9 and J usage is TRBJ2-7; tentative D call: TRBD2 (5 bases). From germline, CDR1 is SGDLS and CDR2 YYNGEE. This CDR3 has 15 residues. The V end lost 0 bases, the J end lost 0 bases, and 10 bases lay between the germline ends. The CDR3 region has the DNA TGTGCCAGCAGCGTAGAGGGCGGGTACTCCTACGAGCAGTACTTC. Residues: CASSVEGGYSYEQYF.

The CDR3 bases are TGTGCCAGCAGCTTAAGTCCCAGCGGAAGCACAGATACGCAGTATTTT. Translated: CASSLSPSGSTDTQYF. V is TRBV7-3 and J is TRBJ2-3; a possible D gene is TRBD2 (5 bases). CDR3 length: 16 amino acids. CDR1 SGHTA and CDR2 FQGTGA come from the germline V gene. Trimming pared 1 base from V and 0 bases from J, leaving 11 bases between.